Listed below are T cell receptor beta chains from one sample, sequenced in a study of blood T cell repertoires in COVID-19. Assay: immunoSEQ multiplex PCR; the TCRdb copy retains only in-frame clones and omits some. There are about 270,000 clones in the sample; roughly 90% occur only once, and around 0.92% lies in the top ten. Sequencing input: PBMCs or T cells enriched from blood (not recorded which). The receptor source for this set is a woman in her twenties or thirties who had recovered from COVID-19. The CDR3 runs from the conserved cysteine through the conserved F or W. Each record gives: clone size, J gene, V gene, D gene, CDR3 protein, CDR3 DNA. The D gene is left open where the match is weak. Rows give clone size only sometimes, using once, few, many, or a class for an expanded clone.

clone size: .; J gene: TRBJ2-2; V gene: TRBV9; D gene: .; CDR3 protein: CASSVDPSAENTGELFF; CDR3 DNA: TGTGCCAGCAGCGTAGACCCCTCTGCGGAGAACACCGGGGAGCTGTTTTTT
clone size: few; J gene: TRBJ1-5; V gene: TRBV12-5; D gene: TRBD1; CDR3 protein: CASGFSTGTGVKPQHF; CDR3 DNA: TGTGCTAGTGGTTTTTCGACAGGGACCGGTGTTAAACCCCAGCATTTT
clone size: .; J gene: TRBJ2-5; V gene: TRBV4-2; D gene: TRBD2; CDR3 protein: CASSQPGTSGGETQYF; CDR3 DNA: TGTGCCAGCAGCCAACCCGGGACTAGCGGGGGGGAGACCCAGTACTTC
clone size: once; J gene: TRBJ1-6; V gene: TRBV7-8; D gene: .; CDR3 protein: CASSLRQRNSPLHF; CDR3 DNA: TGTGCCAGCAGCTTAAGGCAGCGCAATTCACCCCTCCACTTT
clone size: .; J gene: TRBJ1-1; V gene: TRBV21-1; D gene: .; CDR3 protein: CASSKPRTGNPEAFF; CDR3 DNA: TGTGCCAGCAGCAAACCACGGACAGGGAACCCTGAAGCTTTCTTT
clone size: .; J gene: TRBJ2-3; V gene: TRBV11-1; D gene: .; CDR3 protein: CASSLALADTQYF; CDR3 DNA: TGTGCCAGCAGCTTAGCGCTAGCAGATACGCAGTATTTT
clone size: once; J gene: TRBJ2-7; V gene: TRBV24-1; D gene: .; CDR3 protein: CATSGTGQMQYF; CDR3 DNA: TGTGCCACCAGTGGCACAGGGCAGATGCAGTACTTC
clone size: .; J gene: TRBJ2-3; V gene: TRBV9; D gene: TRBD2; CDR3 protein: CASSVVVGGPDTQYF; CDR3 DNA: TGTGCCAGCAGCGTAGTAGTGGGAGGGCCAGATACGCAGTATTTT
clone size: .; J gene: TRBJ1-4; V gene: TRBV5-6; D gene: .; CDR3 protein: CASSLGQLKLFF; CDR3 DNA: TGTGCCAGCAGCTTAGGACAGTTGAAACTGTTTTTT
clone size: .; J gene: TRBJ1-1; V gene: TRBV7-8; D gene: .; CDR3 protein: CASSDNSPILEAFF; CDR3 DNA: TGTGCCAGCAGCGATAACTCACCGATTCTTGAAGCTTTCTTT
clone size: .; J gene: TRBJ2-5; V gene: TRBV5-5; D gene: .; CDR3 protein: CASSLNGWQETQYF; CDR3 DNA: TGTGCCAGCAGCTTGAACGGGTGGCAAGAGACCCAGTACTTC
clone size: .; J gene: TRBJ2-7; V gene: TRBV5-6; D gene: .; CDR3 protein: CASSFPGKEYEQYF; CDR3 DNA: TGTGCCAGCAGCTTTCCAGGGAAGGAGTACGAGCAGTACTTC
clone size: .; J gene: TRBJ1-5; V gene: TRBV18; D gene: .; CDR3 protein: CASSPGFSGGAGQPQHF; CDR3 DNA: TGTGCCAGCTCACCAGGCTTTTCGGGGGGCGCGGGGCAGCCCCAGCATTTT
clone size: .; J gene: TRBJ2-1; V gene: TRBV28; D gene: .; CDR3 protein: CASSFFRNEQFF; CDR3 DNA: TGTGCCAGCAGTTTTTTCCGGAATGAGCAGTTCTTC
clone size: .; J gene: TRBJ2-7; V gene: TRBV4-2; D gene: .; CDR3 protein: CASSQGLASEMYEQYF; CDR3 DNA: TGTGCCAGCAGCCAAGGGCTGGCTAGTGAGATGTACGAGCAGTACTTC
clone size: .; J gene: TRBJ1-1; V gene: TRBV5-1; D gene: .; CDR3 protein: CASSDPTAGNTEAFF; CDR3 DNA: TGCGCCAGCAGCGACCCCACGGCGGGAAACACTGAAGCTTTCTTT
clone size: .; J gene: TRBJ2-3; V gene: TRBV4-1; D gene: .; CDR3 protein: CASSQRQISTDTQYF; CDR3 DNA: TGCGCCAGCAGCCAGAGACAGATTAGCACAGATACGCAGTATTTT
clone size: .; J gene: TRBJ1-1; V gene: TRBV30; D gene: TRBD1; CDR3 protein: CAWSVRGHTEAFF; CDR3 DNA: TGTGCCTGGAGTGTAAGGGGGCACACTGAAGCTTTCTTT
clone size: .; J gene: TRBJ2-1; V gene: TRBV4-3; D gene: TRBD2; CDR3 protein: CASSQDGGGALLEQFF; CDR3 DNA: TGCGCCAGCAGCCAAGATGGCGGGGGGGCCCTTCTGGAGCAGTTCTTC
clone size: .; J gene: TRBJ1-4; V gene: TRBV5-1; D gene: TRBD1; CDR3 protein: CASSLAWTGMANEKLFF; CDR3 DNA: TGCGCCAGCAGCTTGGCCTGGACAGGGATGGCTAATGAAAAACTGTTTTTT
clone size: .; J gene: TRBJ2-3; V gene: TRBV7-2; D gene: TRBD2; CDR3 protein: CASRIAGSGPDTQYF; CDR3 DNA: TGTGCCAGCAGAATAGCGGGGTCGGGCCCAGATACGCAGTATTTT
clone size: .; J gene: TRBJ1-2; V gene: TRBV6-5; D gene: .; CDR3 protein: CANGRGTNYGYTF; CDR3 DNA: TGTGCCAACGGAAGGGGAACTAACTATGGCTACACCTTC
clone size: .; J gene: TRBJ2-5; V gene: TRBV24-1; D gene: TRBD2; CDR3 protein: CATSDVLAGGGRETQYF; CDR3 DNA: TGTGCCACCAGTGATGTGCTAGCGGGGGGGGGCCGGGAGACCCAGTACTTC
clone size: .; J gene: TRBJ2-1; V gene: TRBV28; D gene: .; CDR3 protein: CASSLRLGAYNEQFF; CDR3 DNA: TGTGCCAGCAGTCTACGACTAGGAGCCTACAATGAGCAGTTCTTC
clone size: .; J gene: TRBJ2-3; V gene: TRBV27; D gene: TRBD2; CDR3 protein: CASTRRGLATDTQYF; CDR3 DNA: TGTGCCAGCACCCGGAGGGGACTAGCGACAGATACGCAGTATTTT
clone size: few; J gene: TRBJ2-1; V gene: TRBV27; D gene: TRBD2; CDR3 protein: CASSLVAGGPTSSYNEQFF; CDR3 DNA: TGTGCCAGCAGTTTAGTAGCGGGAGGTCCAACCAGCTCCTACAATGAGCAGTTCTTC
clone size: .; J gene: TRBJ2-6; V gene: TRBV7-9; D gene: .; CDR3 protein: CASSFEGAGPRSGANVLTF; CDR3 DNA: TGTGCCAGCAGCTTTGAAGGGGCAGGACCCCGCTCTGGGGCCAACGTCCTGACTTTC
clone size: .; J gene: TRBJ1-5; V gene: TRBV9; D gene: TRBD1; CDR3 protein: CASSAAGQDNQPQHF; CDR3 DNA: TGTGCCAGCAGCGCAGCGGGACAGGACAATCAGCCCCAGCATTTT
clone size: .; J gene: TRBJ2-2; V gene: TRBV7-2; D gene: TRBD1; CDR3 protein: CASSLTGTGDTGELFF; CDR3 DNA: TGTGCCAGCAGCCTAACCGGGACAGGGGACACCGGGGAGCTGTTTTTT
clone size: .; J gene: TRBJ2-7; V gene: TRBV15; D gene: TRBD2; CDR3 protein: CATSRGRADSYEQYF; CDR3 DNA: TGTGCCACCAGCAGGGGGAGGGCAGACTCCTACGAGCAGTACTTC
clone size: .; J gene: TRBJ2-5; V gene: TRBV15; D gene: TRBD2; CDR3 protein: CATSRGGGVMETQYF; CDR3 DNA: TGTGCCACCAGCAGAGGTGGGGGGGTGATGGAGACCCAGTACTTC
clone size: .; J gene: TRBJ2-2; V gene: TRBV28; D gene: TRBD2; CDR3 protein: CASRGGGADTGELFF; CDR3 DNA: TGTGCCAGCAGAGGCGGGGGGGCCGACACCGGGGAGCTGTTTTTT
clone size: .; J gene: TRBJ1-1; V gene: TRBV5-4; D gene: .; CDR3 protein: CASSLDAEDTEAFF; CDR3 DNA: TGTGCCAGCAGCTTGGATGCAGAGGACACTGAAGCTTTCTTT
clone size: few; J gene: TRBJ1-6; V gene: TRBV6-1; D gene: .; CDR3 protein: CASSDFRVSYNSPLHF; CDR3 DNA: TGTGCCAGCAGTGATTTCAGGGTTTCCTATAATTCACCCCTCCACTTT
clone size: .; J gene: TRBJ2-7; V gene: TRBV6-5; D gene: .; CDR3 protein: CASSPVGGEQYF; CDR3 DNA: TGTGCCAGCAGCCCGGTAGGAGGCGAGCAGTACTTC
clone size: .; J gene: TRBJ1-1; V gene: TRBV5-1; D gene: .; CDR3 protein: CASSLGDRADTEAFF; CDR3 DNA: TGCGCCAGCAGCTTGGGTGATAGAGCGGACACTGAAGCTTTCTTT
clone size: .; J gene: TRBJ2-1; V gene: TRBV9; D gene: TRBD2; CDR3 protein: CASSDGTSGSGEQFF; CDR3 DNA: TGTGCCAGCAGCGATGGGACTAGCGGGAGTGGTGAGCAGTTCTTC
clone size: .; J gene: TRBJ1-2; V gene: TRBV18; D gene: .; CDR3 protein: CASSPGDWELVGYTF; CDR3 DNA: TGTGCCAGCTCACCGGGCGATTGGGAGCTGGTTGGCTACACCTTC
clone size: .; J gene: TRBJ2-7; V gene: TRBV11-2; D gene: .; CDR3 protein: CASSLGGGIFYEQYF; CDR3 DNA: TGTGCCAGCAGCTTAGGGGGAGGAATATTCTACGAGCAGTACTTC
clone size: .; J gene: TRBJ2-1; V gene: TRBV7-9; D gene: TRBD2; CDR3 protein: CASSLSGTSVSNEQFF; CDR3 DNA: TGTGCCAGCAGCTTATCCGGGACTAGCGTGTCTAATGAGCAGTTCTTC